This T cell receptor (beta chain) is from a study of control samples from healthy donors and cancer patients. The table came from immunoSEQ multiplex PCR; TCRdb's copy has only in-frame clones and leaves some out. Here the sample spans more than 95,000 clones, 85% to 90% being singletons. The V end was cut by 5 bases, the J end by 4 bases, with 9 bases between. CDR1 is ENHRY, CDR2 SYGVKD, per germline. The CDR3 has 13 amino acids. The clonotype originates from a woman aged 45-59 years with colorectal cancer. The V gene is TRBV10-3, the J gene TRBJ2-1; D is uncertain. Sequenced material: PBMCs. CDR3 protein: CAISHDGYNEQFF. The CDR3 DNA reads as TGTGCCATCAGTCACGACGGATACAATGAGCAGTTCTTC.